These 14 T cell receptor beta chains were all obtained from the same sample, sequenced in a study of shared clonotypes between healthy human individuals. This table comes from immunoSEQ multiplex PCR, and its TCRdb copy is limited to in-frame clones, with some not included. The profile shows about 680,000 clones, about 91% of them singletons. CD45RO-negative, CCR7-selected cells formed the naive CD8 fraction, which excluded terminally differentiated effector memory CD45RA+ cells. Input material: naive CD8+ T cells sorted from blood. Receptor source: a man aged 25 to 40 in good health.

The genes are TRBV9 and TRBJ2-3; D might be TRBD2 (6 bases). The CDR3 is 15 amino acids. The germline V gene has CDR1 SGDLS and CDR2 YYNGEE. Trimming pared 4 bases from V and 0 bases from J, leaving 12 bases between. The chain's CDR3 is CASSTSGTSTDTQYF. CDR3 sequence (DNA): TGTGCCAGCAGCACCTCGGGGACTAGCACAGATACGCAGTATTTT.

This CDR3 reads CASSPTPSGRSTDTQYF. CDR3 DNA: TGTGCCAGCAGCCCCACCCCTAGCGGGAGGAGCACAGATACGCAGTATTTT. The chain links TRBV7-2 to TRBJ2-3; 11 positions match TRBD2. This CDR3 spans 17 amino acids. J lost 0 bases, V lost 5 bases, and 7 bases had no gene match. Germline lookup yields CDR1 SGHTA and CDR2 FQGNSA.

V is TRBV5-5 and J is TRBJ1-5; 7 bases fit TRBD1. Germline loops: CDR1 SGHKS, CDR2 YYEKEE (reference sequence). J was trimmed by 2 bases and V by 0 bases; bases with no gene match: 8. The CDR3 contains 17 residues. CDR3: CASSLALQGLGNQPQHF. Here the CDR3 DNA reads TGTGCCAGCAGCTTGGCTTTACAGGGGCTAGGCAATCAGCCCCAGCATTTT.

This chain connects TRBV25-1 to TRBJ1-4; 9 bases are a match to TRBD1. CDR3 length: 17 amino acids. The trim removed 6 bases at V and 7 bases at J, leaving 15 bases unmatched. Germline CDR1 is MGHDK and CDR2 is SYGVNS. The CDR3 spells CASSPEGTGLFSEKLFF. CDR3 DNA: TGTGCCAGCAGCCCCGAAGGGACAGGGTTATTTAGTGAAAAACTGTTTTTT.

CDR3 in amino acids: CASGLYRYGSEKDFYEQYF. Written as DNA, the CDR3 is TGTGCTAGTGGTTTGTACCGTTACGGGTCCGAGAAGGATTTTTACGAGCAGTACTTC. V usage is TRBV12-5 and J usage is TRBJ2-7; D ambiguous. Germline V gene sequence: CDR1 LGHNT, CDR2 FRNRAP. The CDR3 is 19 residues long. The V end lost 2 bases, the J end lost 4 bases, and 27 bases lay between the germline ends.

The CDR3 DNA reads as TGTGCCAGCAGTGACCTGCGGGAGATCTCCTACGAGCAGTACTTC. As protein: CASSDLREISYEQYF. The V gene is TRBV2, the J gene TRBJ2-7; 7 bases align to TRBD2. Germline trimming cut 3 bases from V and 0 bases from J; bases unmatched to any gene: 5. CDR3 length equals 15 residues. Per germline, CDR1 SNHLY and CDR2 FYNNEI.

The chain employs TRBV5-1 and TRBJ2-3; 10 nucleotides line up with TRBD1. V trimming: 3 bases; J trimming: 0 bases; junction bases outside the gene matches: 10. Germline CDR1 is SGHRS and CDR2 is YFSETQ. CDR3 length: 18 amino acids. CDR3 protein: CASSSVPGQGYSTDTQYF. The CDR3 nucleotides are TGCGCCAGCAGCTCAGTCCCGGGACAGGGGTATAGCACAGATACGCAGTATTTT. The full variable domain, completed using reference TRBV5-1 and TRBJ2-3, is KAGVTQTPRYLIKTRGQQVTLSCSPISGHRSVSWYQQTPGQGLQFLFEYFSETQRNKGNFPGRFSGRQFSNSRSEMNVSTLELGDSALYLCASSSVPGQGYSTDTQYFGPGTRLTVL.

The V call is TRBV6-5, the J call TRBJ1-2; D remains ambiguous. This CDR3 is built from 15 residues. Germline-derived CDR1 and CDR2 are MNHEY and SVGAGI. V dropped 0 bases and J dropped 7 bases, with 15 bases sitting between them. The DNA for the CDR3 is TGTGCCAGCAGTTACTCCGGGGTTAGGGCGAGTGGCTACACCTTC. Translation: CASSYSGVRASGYTF.

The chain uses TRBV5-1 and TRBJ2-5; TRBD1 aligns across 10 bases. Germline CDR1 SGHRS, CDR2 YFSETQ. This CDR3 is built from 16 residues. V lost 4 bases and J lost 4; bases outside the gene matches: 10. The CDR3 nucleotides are TGCGCCAGCAGCCCCCCCGCCGGACAGGGGGGAGAGACCCAGTACTTC. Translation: CASSPPAGQGGETQYF.

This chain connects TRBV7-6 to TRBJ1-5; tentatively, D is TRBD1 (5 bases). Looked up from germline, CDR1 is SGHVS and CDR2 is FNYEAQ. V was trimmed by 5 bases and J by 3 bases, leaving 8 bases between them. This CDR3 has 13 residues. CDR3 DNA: TGTGCCAGCAGCAAGGGGACCAATCAGCCCCAGCATTTT. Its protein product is CASSKGTNQPQHF. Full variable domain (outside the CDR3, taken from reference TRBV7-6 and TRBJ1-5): GAGVSQSPRYKVTKRGQDVALRCDPISGHVSLYWYRQALGQGPEFLTYFNYEAQQDKSGLPNDRFSAERPEGSISTLTIQRTEQRDSAMYRCASSKGTNQPQHFGDGTRLSIL.

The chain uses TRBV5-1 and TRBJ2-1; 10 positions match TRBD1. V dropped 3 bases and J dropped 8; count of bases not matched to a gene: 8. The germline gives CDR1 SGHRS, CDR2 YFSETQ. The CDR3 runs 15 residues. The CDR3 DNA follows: TGCGCCAGCAGCTGGGAGGGGACAGGGGTCTATGAGCAGTTCTTC. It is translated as CASSWEGTGVYEQFF.

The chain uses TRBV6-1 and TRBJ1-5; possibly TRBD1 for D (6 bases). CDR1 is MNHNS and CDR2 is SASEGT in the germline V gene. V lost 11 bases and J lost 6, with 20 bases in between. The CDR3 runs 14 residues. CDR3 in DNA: TGTGCCCTTTCGGACCCAGGGGTTTCTCAGCCCCAGCATTTT. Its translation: CALSDPGVSQPQHF.

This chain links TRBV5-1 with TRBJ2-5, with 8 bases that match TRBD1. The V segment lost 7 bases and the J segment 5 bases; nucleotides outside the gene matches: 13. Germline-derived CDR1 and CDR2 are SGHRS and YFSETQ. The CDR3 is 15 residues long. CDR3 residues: CASGASGGAGETQYF. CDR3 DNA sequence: TGCGCCAGCGGCGCGTCAGGGGGCGCCGGGGAGACCCAGTACTTC.

The CDR3 loop is CASSPPGGGSFYEQYF. The CDR3 DNA reads as TGTGCCAGCAGCCCACCCGGGGGGGGAAGCTTCTACGAGCAGTACTTC. The rearrangement links TRBV7-9 to TRBJ2-7; 8 nucleotides match TRBD2. CDR1 is SEHNR and CDR2 is FQNEAQ in the germline V gene (reference sequence). The length of the CDR3 is 16 residues. V lost 5 bases, J lost 3 bases, and 12 bases stayed unmatched.